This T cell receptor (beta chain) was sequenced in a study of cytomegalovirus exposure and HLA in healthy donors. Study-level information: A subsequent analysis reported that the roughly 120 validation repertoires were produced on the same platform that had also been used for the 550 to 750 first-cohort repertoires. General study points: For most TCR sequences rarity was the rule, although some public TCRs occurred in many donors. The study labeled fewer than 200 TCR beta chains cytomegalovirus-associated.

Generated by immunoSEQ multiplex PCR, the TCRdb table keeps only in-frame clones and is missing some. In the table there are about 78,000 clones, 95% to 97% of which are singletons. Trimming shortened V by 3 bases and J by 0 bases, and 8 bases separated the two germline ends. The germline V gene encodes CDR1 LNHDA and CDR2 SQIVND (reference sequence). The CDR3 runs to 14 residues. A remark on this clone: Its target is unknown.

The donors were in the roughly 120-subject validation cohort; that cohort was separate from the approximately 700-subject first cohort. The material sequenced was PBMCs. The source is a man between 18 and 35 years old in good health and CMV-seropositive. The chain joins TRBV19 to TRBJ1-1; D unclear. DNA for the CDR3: TGTGCCAGTAGTATGCGAGTATTGAACACTGAAGCTTTCTTT. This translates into CASSMRVLNTEAFF. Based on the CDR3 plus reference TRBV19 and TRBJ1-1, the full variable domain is DGGITQSPKYLFRKEGQNVTLSCEQNLNHDAMYWYRQDPGQGLRLIYYSQIVNDFQKGDIAEGYSVSREKKESFPLTVTSAQKNPTAFYLCASSMRVLNTEAFFGQGTRLTVV.